This T cell receptor (beta chain) derives from a study of regulatory T cells in long-lasting Graves disease. In the study overall: Persistent Graves' disease meant over 5 years of antithyroid drugs with positive TSH receptor antibodies.

With iRepertoire HTBI primers and Arm-PCR of CDR3 regions, TCR beta libraries were built. TCRdb recomputed calls from the multiplex PCR reads with MiXCR, one row per CDR3 protein. The sample has 300,000 to 350,000 distinct CDR3 sequences, roughly a fifth seen once. On this clonotype itself: Its specificity is unknown. At one end, the junction sequence differs from germline, possibly due to a read error.

Broader study findings: There were preferences for TRBV28, TRBJ1-2 and TRBJ2-5 in persistent disease. Compared with new cases, persistent Graves' patients showed reduced TCR diversity.

Time point given: persistent/refractory GD, antithyroid drugs over 5 years with positive TRAb. PBMC-derived RNA was used for the TCR library. Germline V CDR1 and CDR2: MNHEY, SVGAGI. CDR3 size: 17 residues. Sequencing used peripheral blood mononuclear cells (PBMCs), obtained when the disease was refractory, from a patient treated with antithyroid drugs. J is TRBJ2-3 and V is TRBV6-5, with a possible D match to TRBD1 (6 bases). This sequence originates from a female donor with Graves disease. CDR3 nucleotide sequence: TGTGCCAGCAGTCACTCAATCACAGGGCCCAGCACAGATACGCAGTATTTT. It is translated as CASSHSITGPSTDTQYF.